This is a list of T cell receptor beta chains from one sample in a study of CD8 T cells in ankylosing spondylitis. TCRdb recomputed calls from the 5' RACE reads with MiXCR, one row per CDR3 protein. The sample shows approximately 440,000 distinct CDR3 sequences, approximately 17% of them seen only once. The material sequenced was blood, either unsorted or a sorted T cell fraction (not recorded which). These receptors were taken from a male donor with ankylosing spondylitis. Each CDR3 is given with its conserved first and last residue. D genes are given only for firm matches. Rows may omit the clone size; those that give it use once, few, many or a size class.

d_gene,j_gene,abundance,v_gene,CDR3nt,CDR3aa
.,TRBJ2-3,many,TRBV6-5,TGTGCCAGCAGTTACTCGACTACGCAGTATTTT,CASSYSTTQYF
TRBD1,TRBJ2-4,few,TRBV5-6,TGTGCCAGCAGTTCCGGGACAGGATTCATTCAGTACTTC,CASSSGTGFIQYF
TRBD2,TRBJ2-7,.,TRBV5-1,TGCGCCAGCAGCCCCTTAGCGGGAGGGCCCTCTGAGCAGTACTTC,CASSPLAGGPSEQYF
.,TRBJ1-2,.,TRBV20-1,TGCAGTGCTAGCTCGCAGCCGGGGGGTGGCTACACCTTC,CSASSQPGGGYTF
TRBD1,TRBJ2-7,many,TRBV7-2,TGTGCCAGCAGCTTAGCGGGACAGAACTACGAGCAGTACTTC,CASSLAGQNYEQYF
.,TRBJ1-1,.,TRBV3-1,TGTGCCAGCAGCCAAATTGCTGAAGCTTTCTTT,CASSQIAEAFF
.,TRBJ2-6,.,TRBV14,TGTGCCAGCAGCCAAGATAGGGGGACGAGGCTGACTTTC,CASSQDRGTRLTF
.,TRBJ1-3,.,TRBV29-1,TGCAGCGTTAGGACCTCTGGAAACACCATATATTTT,CSVRTSGNTIYF
.,TRBJ2-2,many,TRBV12-3/TRBV12-4,TGTGCCAGCAGTTTGGACAACGAGGGATTCGGGGAGCTGTTTTTT,CASSLDNEGFGELFF
.,TRBJ1-1,many,TRBV6-1,TGTGCCAGCAGTGAGGGCTACAACACTGAAGCTTTCTTT,CASSEGYNTEAFF
.,TRBJ1-1,.,TRBV9,TGTGCCAGCAGCGTAGAGGAGGGGAACACTGAAGCTTTCTTT,CASSVEEGNTEAFF
.,TRBJ2-7,.,TRBV7-8,TGTGCCAGCACCCGTCAGGGTTACGAGCAGTACTTC,CASTRQGYEQYF
TRBD2,TRBJ2-7,few,TRBV12-3/TRBV12-4,TGTGCCAGCAGCAGTCGGACTAGCGGGGGGCCCTCCTACGAGCAGTACTTC,CASSSRTSGGPSYEQYF
TRBD1,TRBJ2-3,.,TRBV7-9,TGTGCCAGCACCCAGGGACAGGGAGGGACAGATACGCAGTATTTT,CASTQGQGGTDTQYF